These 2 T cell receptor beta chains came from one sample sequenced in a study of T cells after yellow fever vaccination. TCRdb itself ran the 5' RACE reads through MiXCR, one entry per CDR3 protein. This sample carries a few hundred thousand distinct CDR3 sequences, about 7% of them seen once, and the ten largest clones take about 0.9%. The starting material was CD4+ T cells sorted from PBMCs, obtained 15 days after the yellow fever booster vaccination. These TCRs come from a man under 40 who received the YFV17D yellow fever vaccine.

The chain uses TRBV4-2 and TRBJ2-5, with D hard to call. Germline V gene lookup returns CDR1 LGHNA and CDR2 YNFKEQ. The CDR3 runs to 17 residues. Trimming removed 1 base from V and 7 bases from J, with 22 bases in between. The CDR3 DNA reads TGTGCCAGCAGCCAAGCCATTTTAGAGCCGGCCTCAGGGACCCAGTACTTC. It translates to CASSQAILEPASGTQYF.

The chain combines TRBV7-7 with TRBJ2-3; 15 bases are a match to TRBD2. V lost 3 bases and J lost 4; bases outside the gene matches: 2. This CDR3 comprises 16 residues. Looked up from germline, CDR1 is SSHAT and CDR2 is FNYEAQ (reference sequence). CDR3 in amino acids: CASSFGLAGGSDTQYF. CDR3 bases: TGTGCCAGCAGCTTCGGACTAGCGGGAGGGTCAGATACGCAGTATTTT.